These 31 T cell receptor beta chains were all obtained from the same sample, sequenced in a study of T cell responses to AZD1222 COVID-19 vaccine. Assay: immunoSEQ multiplex PCR; the TCRdb copy retains only in-frame clones and omits some. The sample carries roughly 49,000 clones, about 83% recorded once. This material consisted of peripheral blood, taken on day 0 of AZD1222 vaccination. These receptors originate from an adult in good health.

The chain joins TRBV5-1 to TRBJ1-2; TRBD1 matches 8 bases. Germline assignment: CDR1 SGHRS and CDR2 YFSETQ. The V gene end was trimmed by 1 base and the J gene end by 4 bases; junction bases not matched to a gene: 6. This CDR3 region has 15 residues. The CDR3 region has the DNA TGCGCCAGCAGCTTGTCAGGGGGCGGAAGCTATGGCTACACCTTC. Amino acid sequence: CASSLSGGGSYGYTF.

V and J are TRBV11-2 and TRBJ2-2, with TRBD1 identical over 8 bases. This CDR3 spans 16 amino acids. The germline CDR1 and CDR2 sequences are SGHAT and FQNNGV. The V segment lost 6 bases and the J segment 0 bases; nucleotides outside the gene matches: 6. CDR3 region: CASSRLQGANTGELFF. The CDR3 nucleotides read TGTGCCAGCAGTCGTCTACAGGGGGCGAACACCGGGGAGCTGTTTTTT.

This clone was detected a few times. This chain connects TRBV7-2 to TRBJ1-1, with D unresolved. The CDR3 sequence is 13 residues long. Germline V gene data show CDR1 as SGHTA and CDR2 as FQGNSA. V was clipped by 6 bases and J by 3 bases, with 11 bases between them. As DNA, the CDR3 is TGTGCCAGCAGGGAGACGGTGGACACTGAAGCTTTCTTT. Translation gives CASRETVDTEAFF.

The J gene is TRBJ1-6, the V gene TRBV19; 8 bases line up with TRBD1. Germline loops: CDR1 LNHDA, CDR2 SQIVND (reference sequence). CDR3 size: 13 residues. Trimming removed 8 bases from V and 7 bases from J; junction bases left unmatched: 4. The CDR3 DNA reads TGTGCCAGTTGTGACAGGGGAAATTCACCCCTCCACTTT. This translates into CASCDRGNSPLHF.

The gene calls are TRBV7-9 and TRBJ2-2, with TRBD1 matching 9 bases. The CDR3 spans 14 residues. V gave up 1 base and J gave up 6 bases; unmatched junction bases: 0. Germline-derived CDR1 and CDR2 are SEHNR and FQNEAQ (reference sequence). CDR3 DNA: TGTGCCAGCAGCTTAGGGGACAGGGCCGGGGAGCTGTTTTTT. This translates into CASSLGDRAGELFF.

V gene TRBV5-1 combines with J gene TRBJ2-5; 11 bases are shared with TRBD2. J lost 7 bases, V lost 7 bases, and 12 bases had no gene match. The CDR3 consists of 15 residues. CDR1 and CDR2 from the germline V gene are SGHRS and YFSETQ. CDR3 residues: CASAGASGGSGTQYF. The CDR3 region has the DNA TGCGCCAGCGCCGGGGCTAGCGGGGGGTCTGGGACCCAGTACTTC.

The chain links TRBV7-9 to TRBJ1-6, with D tentatively TRBD1 (6 bases). This CDR3 is built from 15 residues. Germline lookup yields CDR1 SEHNR and CDR2 FQNEAQ (reference sequence). V was trimmed by 5 bases and J by 5 bases, leaving 13 bases between them. This CDR3 reads CASSPKDRDNSPLHF. CDR3 in DNA: TGTGCCAGCAGCCCCAAGGACAGAGATAATTCACCCCTCCACTTT.

The V gene is TRBV7-9, the J gene TRBJ1-4; D call uncertain. CDR1 is SEHNR, CDR2 FQNEAQ, per germline (reference sequence). CDR3 length equals 13 residues. Deletions cut 5 bases from V and 11 bases from J, with 15 bases between. The CDR3: CASSLTDGTKLFF. The DNA of the CDR3 is TGTGCCAGCAGCCTGACGGACGGAACGAAACTGTTTTTT.

The genes are TRBV2 and TRBJ2-7; D is perhaps TRBD1 or TRBD2 (5 bases each). The germline CDR1 and CDR2 sequences are SNHLY and FYNNEI. The CDR3 runs 15 residues. Trimming left V 5 bases short and J 6 bases short, with 20 bases between. This chain's CDR3 is CASSPSKGRSGEQYV. The CDR3 DNA is TGTGCCAGCAGTCCTAGCAAGGGACGTTCGGGCGAGCAGTACGTC.

This chain uses TRBV28 with TRBJ1-5, with no clear D. Germline values: CDR1 MDHEN, CDR2 SYDVKM. Deletions cut 7 bases from V and 2 bases from J, with 12 bases between. CDR3 length: 14 residues. CDR3 bases: TGTGCCAGCACCTCCCCCGTCGGCAATCAGCCCCAGCATTTT. Amino acid sequence: CASTSPVGNQPQHF.

The J gene is TRBJ2-2, the V gene TRBV10-1, with no clear D. V was clipped by 4 bases and J by 6 bases, with 6 bases between them. Germline assignment: CDR1 WNHNN and CDR2 SYGVQD (reference sequence). This CDR3 region has 12 residues. CDR3 in DNA: TGCGCCAGCAGTGGAGTTCCCGGGGAGCTGTTTTTT. This translates into CASSGVPGELFF.

In its sample, this clone was seen a few times. The chain links TRBV4-2 to TRBJ1-4, with D unclear. Trimming cost V 0 bases and J 0 bases, with 5 bases left between them. The CDR3 covers 15 residues. The V gene's germline CDR1 is LGHNA and CDR2 YNFKEQ. CDR3 loop: CASSQERTTNEKLFF. The CDR3, as DNA: TGTGCCAGCAGCCAAGAACGTACAACTAATGAAAAACTGTTTTTT.

V usage is TRBV5-8 and J usage is TRBJ1-1; D remains unclear. Germline V gene lookup returns CDR1 SGHTS and CDR2 YDEGEE. The CDR3 has 13 residues. Trimming pared 6 bases from V and 5 bases from J, leaving 14 bases between. Here the CDR3 reads CASNEIRETEAFF. The CDR3 coding sequence is TGTGCCAGCAACGAAATTAGGGAAACTGAAGCTTTCTTT.

The chain joins TRBV28 to TRBJ2-1; 7 nucleotides line up with TRBD1. Germline CDR1 and CDR2: MDHEN and SYDVKM. CDR3 length: 15 residues. J gave up 1 base and V 10 bases, and 10 bases lay outside the gene matches. The DNA for the CDR3 is TGTGCCATTACCCGGGACAGTATTTCCTACAATGAGCAGTTCTTC. Protein: CAITRDSISYNEQFF.

The V gene is TRBV3-1 (or the pseudogene TRBV3-2), the J gene TRBJ1-1, with a tentative D call TRBD1 (5 bases). V lost 3 bases and J lost 8, with 13 bases in between. The CDR3 has 13 residues. Germline V gene lookup returns CDR1 LGHDT and CDR2 YNNKEL (reference sequence). CDR3 nucleotide sequence: TGTGCCAGCAGCCAGGCCCGGGCAGGGGAAGCTTTCTTT. This encodes CASSQARAGEAFF.

In regard to this clone: Other nucleotide sequences from this sample produce the same CDR3. The rearrangement links TRBV27 to TRBJ2-2; the D gene is possibly TRBD2 (5 bases). Germline-derived CDR1 and CDR2 are MNHEY and SMNVEV (reference sequence). The V end was cut by 6 bases, the J end by 0 bases, with 14 bases between. The CDR3 extends over 16 amino acids. The CDR3 sequence is CASSSPSGTNTGELFF. DNA for the CDR3: TGTGCCAGCAGCTCCCCCTCGGGGACGAACACCGGGGAGCTGTTTTTT.

The chain is built from TRBV5-5 and TRBJ1-3; D unresolved. This CDR3 comprises 17 residues. V shed 2 bases and J shed 0 bases, with 15 bases lying between them. The germline V gene has CDR1 SGHKS and CDR2 YYEKEE (reference sequence). The CDR3 loop is CASSLIQWVDSGNTIYF. The CDR3 DNA sequence: TGTGCCAGCAGCTTAATCCAATGGGTAGACTCTGGAAACACCATATATTTT.

V gene TRBV18 combines with J gene TRBJ1-1; TRBD1 matches 7 bases. This CDR3 region has 16 residues. Germline lookup yields CDR1 KGHSH and CDR2 LQKENI. Trimming removed 2 bases from V and 2 bases from J; junction bases left unmatched: 8. CDR3 sequence (DNA): TGTGCCAGCTCACCAAGACAGGGTGGGACCAACACTGAAGCTTTCTTT. Its translation is CASSPRQGGTNTEAFF.

The gene calls are TRBV19 and TRBJ1-3, with a possible D match to TRBD1 (5 bases). CDR3 length: 14 amino acids. Germline V gives CDR1 LNHDA, CDR2 SQIVND (reference sequence). Trimming shortened V by 4 bases and J by 4 bases, and 11 bases separated the two germline ends. CDR3 region: CASSTGSGGNTIYF. The CDR3 DNA reads TGTGCCAGTAGTACAGGGTCTGGAGGAAACACCATATATTTT.

This chain joins TRBV5-4 and TRBJ1-2, with 7 bases that match TRBD1. Germline CDR1 is SGHNT and CDR2 is YYREEE (reference sequence). The CDR3 length is 14 residues. J was trimmed by 2 bases and V by 3 bases; bases with no gene match: 4. CDR3 DNA sequence: TGTGCCAGCAGCTCGGGACAGCCCAACTATGGCTACACCTTC. Encoded protein: CASSSGQPNYGYTF.

This chain joins TRBV4-2 and TRBJ1-6; a possible D gene is TRBD1 (6 bases). CDR3 size: 18 residues. V lost 0 bases to trimming and J lost 7 bases, with 19 bases between them. Germline assignment: CDR1 LGHNA and CDR2 YNFKEQ. DNA for the CDR3: TGTGCCAGCAGCCAAGAAAACGGGGTCATAACAGGGAATTCACCCCTCCACTTT. Protein sequence: CASSQENGVITGNSPLHF.

CDR3 nucleotide sequence: TGCGCCAGCAGCTTAAGGACTAGCGGGAGGGCGGGGAATGAGCAGTTCTTC. Protein sequence: CASSLRTSGRAGNEQFF. The V call is TRBV5-1, the J call TRBJ2-1; 15 nucleotides align to TRBD2. V was pared by 2 bases and J by 7 bases, with 7 bases of the junction left unmatched. The germline CDR1 and CDR2 sequences are SGHRS and YFSETQ. This CDR3 is built from 17 residues.

V usage is TRBV15 and J usage is TRBJ2-2; 11 bases are shared with TRBD1. In germline, CDR1 is LNHNV, CDR2 YYDKDF (reference sequence). The CDR3 totals 16 residues. Trimming removed 3 bases from V and 7 bases from J; junction bases left unmatched: 7. The CDR3, as DNA: TGTGCCACCAGCAGGCGGACAGGGGGCAAGGACGGGGAGCTGTTTTTT. Encoded protein: CATSRRTGGKDGELFF.

This clone was detected only once. This chain uses TRBV7-9 with TRBJ1-2; 7 nucleotides align to TRBD1. Germline CDR1 SEHNR, CDR2 FQNEAQ (reference sequence). Trimming took 2 bases from V and 13 from J; bases not matched to a gene: 13. This CDR3 has 14 amino acids. The CDR3 here is CASSLLDRVTSGTF. The DNA for the CDR3 is TGTGCCAGCAGCTTACTTGACAGGGTCACCTCTGGCACCTTC.

V is TRBV28 and J is TRBJ1-6, with TRBD1 matching 7 bases. This CDR3 comprises 14 residues. V lost 8 bases and J lost 6; bases outside the gene matches: 7. Germline CDR1 reads MDHEN; CDR2 reads SYDVKM. The CDR3 nucleotides read TGTGCCAGCGGGTCACAGGGGAGTAATTCACCCCTCCACTTT. This codes for CASGSQGSNSPLHF.

This clone was counted a few times. The rearrangement joins TRBV11-2 to TRBJ2-1, with 11 bases aligning to TRBD2. The ends lost 3 bases at V and 3 bases at J; junction bases unmatched: 4. The germline CDR1 and CDR2 sequences are SGHAT and FQNNGV. The CDR3 totals 16 residues. The CDR3 spells CASSFRLAGLYNEQFF. The CDR3 nucleotides are TGTGCCAGCAGCTTTCGACTAGCGGGGCTCTACAATGAGCAGTTCTTC.

The chain uses TRBV19 and TRBJ1-1; D unclear. Looked up from germline, CDR1 is LNHDA and CDR2 is SQIVND (reference sequence). V was pared by 3 bases and J by 4 bases, with 12 bases between. CDR3 length: 14 residues. CDR3 loop: CASSMAGVRTEAFF. The CDR3 coding sequence is TGTGCCAGTAGTATGGCGGGTGTTCGCACTGAAGCTTTCTTT.

This chain joins TRBV6-4 and TRBJ1-6; D ambiguous. Germline CDR1 is MRHNA and CDR2 is SNTAGT. The CDR3 is 14 amino acids. V lost 2 bases, J lost 7 bases, and 9 bases lay in between. This chain's CDR3 is CASSDRGHNSPLHF. In nucleotides, the CDR3 is TGTGCCAGCAGTGACCGAGGGCACAATTCACCCCTCCACTTT.

This chain uses TRBV28 with TRBJ1-6, with D maybe TRBD1 (6 bases). With 3 bases removed from V and 5 bases from J, the gap between germline ends came to 20 bases. This CDR3 spans 18 amino acids. CDR1 is MDHEN and CDR2 is SYDVKM in the germline V gene. The CDR3 nucleotides are TGTGCCAGCAGTTTCTCTCAGTCCGGGGGGCTAGATAATTCACCCCTCCACTTT. Amino acids: CASSFSQSGGLDNSPLHF.

V gene TRBV7-2 combines with J gene TRBJ2-7; 8 nucleotides agree with TRBD1. V shed 5 bases, J shed 3 bases, and the junction held 9 bases outside the gene matches. CDR3 length: 15 amino acids. CDR1 is SGHTA, CDR2 FQGNSA, per germline. The CDR3 is CASSPGTGGYYEQYF. CDR3 DNA sequence: TGTGCCAGCAGCCCCGGGACAGGTGGCTACTACGAGCAGTACTTC.

This clone has more than one count but fewer than ten. This chain joins TRBV18 and TRBJ2-7; TRBD1 aligns across 7 bases. Germline V gene lookup returns CDR1 KGHSH and CDR2 LQKENI. CDR3 length: 14 amino acids. The ends lost 6 bases at V and 0 bases at J; junction bases unmatched: 5. This CDR3 is CASSRRDSSYEQYF. CDR3 coding DNA: TGTGCCAGCTCCCGCCGGGACAGCTCCTACGAGCAGTACTTC.